This TCR beta chain was recovered during a study of glioma-infiltrating T cells after dendritic cell vaccination. Here immunoSEQ multiplex PCR was the method, and the copy in TCRdb shows in-frame clones only, minus some. The sample lists about 64,000 clones, approximately 78% occurring once. Looked up from germline, CDR1 is GTSNPN and CDR2 is SVGIG (reference sequence). Losses at the gene ends were 4 bases for V and 6 bases for J; bases not matched to a gene: 8. This CDR3 has 13 amino acids. The sequence was collected from a human donor with glioblastoma. The sample was blood, taken before dendritic cell vaccination. This sequence joins TRBV30 and TRBJ2-7; 8 nucleotides align to TRBD1. CDR3 nucleotides: TGTGCCTGGACAGTCGGACAGGGCTCCGAGCAGTACTTC. This gives the protein CAWTVGQGSEQYF.